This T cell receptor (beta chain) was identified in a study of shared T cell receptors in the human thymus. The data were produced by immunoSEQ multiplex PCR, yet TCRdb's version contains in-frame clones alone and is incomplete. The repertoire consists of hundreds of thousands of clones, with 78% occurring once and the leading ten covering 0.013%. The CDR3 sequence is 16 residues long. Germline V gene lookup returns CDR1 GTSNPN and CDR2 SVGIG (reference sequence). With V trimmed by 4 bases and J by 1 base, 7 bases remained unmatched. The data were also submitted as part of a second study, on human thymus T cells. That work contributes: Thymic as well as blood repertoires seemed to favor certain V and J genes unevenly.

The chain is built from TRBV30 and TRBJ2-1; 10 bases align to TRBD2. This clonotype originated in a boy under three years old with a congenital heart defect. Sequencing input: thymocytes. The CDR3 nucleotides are TGTGCCTGGACTGGACTAGCGGAACAGTCCTACAATGAGCAGTTCTTC. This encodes CAWTGLAEQSYNEQFF.